The 29 T cell receptor beta chains below were found in one sample sequenced in a study of blood T cell repertoires in COVID-19. Clones were sequenced by immunoSEQ multiplex PCR, and TCRdb holds only the in-frame ones, with some missing. The top ten clones hold 4.5% to 6.5% of a sample with around 23,000 clones, roughly 86% of them seen once. Specimen: peripheral blood. The receptors derive from a man aged 50 or older with active COVID-19.

This rearrangement joins TRBV7-2 to TRBJ1-5; no firm D call. The CDR3 is made up of 15 amino acids. Germline CDR1 is SGHTA and CDR2 is FQGNSA. Trimming left V 0 bases short and J 2 bases short, with 8 bases between. The CDR3 region has the DNA TGTGCCAGCAGCTTAGCGTACACAGGCAATCAGCCCCAGCATTTT. Amino acid sequence: CASSLAYTGNQPQHF.

The chain has TRBV30 and TRBJ2-1; tentative D call: TRBD2 (7 bases). The germline V gene encodes CDR1 GTSNPN and CDR2 SVGIG (reference sequence). The CDR3 contains 15 residues. The V gene lost 2 bases and the J gene lost 4 bases, with 15 bases spanning the gap. As DNA, the CDR3 is TGTGCCTGGAGTCAGGGCCGGGGGGCATACAATGAGCAGTTCTTC. Translation: CAWSQGRGAYNEQFF.

V is TRBV7-3 and J is TRBJ2-7; 7 bases align to TRBD1. The ends lost 6 bases at V and 4 bases at J; junction bases unmatched: 6. Germline V lookup: CDR1 SGHTA, CDR2 FQGTGA. The CDR3 has 13 residues. The CDR3 spells CASSRGPLYEQYF. As DNA, the CDR3 is TGTGCCAGCAGTAGGGGGCCTTTGTACGAGCAGTACTTC.

The genes are TRBV2 and TRBJ2-7, with 10 bases identical to TRBD1. Germline loops: CDR1 SNHLY, CDR2 FYNNEI. V lost 4 bases and J lost 7; bases outside the gene matches: 7. There are 14 residues in the CDR3. The CDR3 protein is CASSVGQGDREQYF. The CDR3, as DNA: TGTGCCAGCAGTGTTGGACAGGGGGATAGAGAGCAGTACTTC.

The V gene is TRBV25-1, the J gene TRBJ1-5; D gene unclear. Trimming left V 5 bases short and J 6 bases short, with 8 bases between. Germline V gives CDR1 MGHDK, CDR2 SYGVNS. The length of the CDR3 is 12 residues. CDR3: CASSTGFQPQHF. DNA for the CDR3: TGTGCCAGCAGTACGGGGTTTCAGCCCCAGCATTTT.

This chain joins TRBV10-3 and TRBJ2-1, with D possibly TRBD1 on 5 matching bases. The CDR3 length is 14 residues. Per the germline V gene, CDR1 is ENHRY and CDR2 is SYGVKD. The V and J ends lost 4 bases and 2 bases respectively, with 9 bases between them. The DNA for the CDR3 is TGTGCCATCAGTGCAGGGAACACCTACAATGAGCAGTTCTTC. Translation: CAISAGNTYNEQFF.

The V call is TRBV19, the J call TRBJ1-2; D is undetermined. The germline V and J ends were trimmed by 7 bases and 7 bases, with 10 bases remaining between them. This CDR3 comprises 11 residues. Germline CDR1 is LNHDA and CDR2 is SQIVND (reference sequence). The CDR3 sequence: CASTSFGGYTF. CDR3 DNA: TGTGCCAGTACTTCTTTCGGTGGCTACACCTTC.

This chain joins TRBV11-2 and TRBJ2-1; unclear D gene. V was pared by 0 bases and J by 5 bases, with 11 bases between. This CDR3 is built from 15 residues. Germline V gene sequence: CDR1 SGHAT, CDR2 FQNNGV. The CDR3 DNA follows: TGTGCCAGCAGCTTAGACCCCGGGTGGAACAATGAGCAGTTCTTC. Protein: CASSLDPGWNNEQFF.

The rearrangement links TRBV30 to TRBJ2-7, with TRBD2 matching 9 bases. J gave up 6 bases and V 0 bases, and 9 bases lay outside the gene matches. CDR1 is GTSNPN, CDR2 SVGIG, per germline (reference sequence). The CDR3 has 15 amino acids. CDR3 DNA: TGTGCCTGGAGTGTAGGCCTAGCGGGAATTACCGAGCAGTACTTC. Translated: CAWSVGLAGITEQYF.

The chain is built from TRBV30 and TRBJ1-1, with 7 bases lining up with TRBD1. After removal of 2 bases from V and 1 base from J, the junction contained 22 bases not matched to a gene. From germline, CDR1 is GTSNPN and CDR2 SVGIG (reference sequence). This CDR3 is 20 amino acids long. This chain's CDR3 is CAWSQNPWTGPVVGNTEAFF. CDR3 nucleotide sequence: TGTGCCTGGAGTCAGAACCCCTGGACAGGACCGGTGGTAGGGAACACTGAAGCTTTCTTT.

The chain has TRBV5-4 and TRBJ1-4, with 12 bases identical to TRBD1. Per the germline V gene, CDR1 is SGHNT and CDR2 is YYREEE (reference sequence). V lost 0 bases to trimming and J lost 7 bases; unmatched junction nucleotides: 10. This CDR3 comprises 18 residues. The CDR3 bases are TGTGCCAGCAGCTTGGCCGGGACAGGGGGCTTGATACGTGAAAAACTGTTTTTT. Translated: CASSLAGTGGLIREKLFF.

The chain uses TRBV28 and TRBJ2-5, with D perhaps TRBD1 (7 bases). V was cut by 5 bases and J by 2 bases, with 30 bases left in between. This CDR3 is 20 amino acids long. CDR1 and CDR2 from the germline V gene are MDHEN and SYDVKM. CDR3 bases: TGTGCCAGCAGTCAATATGGAGGGGGCCCTGGTGGTAAAAGACAAGAGACCCAGTACTTC. Translating gives CASSQYGGGPGGKRQETQYF.

This clone was observed a single time. The chain joins TRBV5-6 to TRBJ2-1, with 8 bases matching TRBD2. This CDR3 is 15 amino acids long. Germline V gene data show CDR1 as SGHDT and CDR2 as YYEEEE. V gave up 4 bases and J gave up 3 bases; unmatched junction bases: 6. This chain's CDR3 is CASSLTSGSYNEQFF. The CDR3 DNA is TGTGCCAGCAGCCTCACTAGCGGCAGCTACAATGAGCAGTTCTTC.

The chain has TRBV10-3 and TRBJ2-5; TRBD1 might be the D (5 bases). Trimming removed 5 bases from V and 2 bases from J, with 9 bases in between. This CDR3 contains 13 residues. The V gene's germline CDR1 is ENHRY and CDR2 SYGVKD. CDR3 in DNA: TGTGCCATCAGTCCTGCAGGGCAAGAGACCCAGTACTTC. Its protein is CAISPAGQETQYF.

This chain links TRBV4-2 with TRBJ1-1; a possible D gene is TRBD1 (6 bases). Trimming took 6 bases from V and 5 from J, leaving 16 bases between them. From germline, CDR1 is LGHNA and CDR2 YNFKEQ. The CDR3 totals 14 residues. DNA for the CDR3: TGTGCCAGCAGGATACAGGGAATAAGGACTGAAGCTTTCTTT. Translating it yields CASRIQGIRTEAFF.

V and J are TRBV7-2 and TRBJ1-1; D gene ambiguous. V dropped 5 bases and J dropped 2 bases, with 9 bases sitting between them. Looked up from germline, CDR1 is SGHTA and CDR2 is FQGNSA. CDR3 length: 13 amino acids. The CDR3 DNA follows: TGTGCCAGCAGCCTAGGGAGTAACACTGAAGCTTTCTTT. Amino acid sequence: CASSLGSNTEAFF.

This clone occurred a few times. The chain uses TRBV27 and TRBJ2-7; TRBD1 matches at 8 bases. The CDR3 is made up of 14 amino acids. V was clipped by 6 bases and J by 5 bases; unmatched bases: 9. CDR1 is MNHEY, CDR2 SMNVEV, per germline (reference sequence). For the CDR3, the DNA is TGTGCCAGCAGCAACCGACAGGGGAGTCACGAGCAGTACTTC. Its translation: CASSNRQGSHEQYF.

This chain links TRBV7-9 with TRBJ1-1; tentative D call: TRBD1 (6 bases). Germline values: CDR1 SEHNR, CDR2 FQNEAQ (reference sequence). V was trimmed by 4 bases and J by 3 bases, leaving 15 bases between them. The CDR3 consists of 15 residues. DNA of the CDR3: TGTGCCAGCAGCTGGGTTGGGGGGGCCCACACTGAAGCTTTCTTT. Its protein product is CASSWVGGAHTEAFF.

This chain links TRBV6-1 with TRBJ1-5, with D possibly TRBD1 on 5 matching bases. V gave up 0 bases and J gave up 6 bases, with 9 bases separating them. CDR1 is MNHNS and CDR2 is SASEGT in the germline V gene. The length of the CDR3 is 14 residues. The CDR3 region has the DNA TGTGCCAGCAGTGAAGCTCCAGGGTTTCAGCCCCAGCATTTT. This gives the protein CASSEAPGFQPQHF.

This chain uses TRBV7-3 with TRBJ1-4, with 7 bases fitting TRBD1. CDR1 and CDR2 (germline): SGHTA, FQGTGA. After removal of 1 base from V and 7 bases from J, the junction contained 0 bases not matched to a gene. The CDR3 contains 13 residues. The CDR3 protein is CASSLRQGEKLFF. For the CDR3, the DNA is TGTGCCAGCAGCTTAAGACAGGGTGAAAAACTGTTTTTT.

The chain employs TRBV11-3 and TRBJ2-5; possibly TRBD2 for D (5 bases). The CDR3 totals 16 residues. V shed 6 bases and J shed 0 bases, with 17 bases lying between them. Germline CDR1 SGHNT, CDR2 YENEEA. CDR3 protein: CASSPSYSGDQETQYF. The CDR3 DNA reads TGTGCCAGCAGTCCAAGTTATTCCGGGGACCAAGAGACCCAGTACTTC.

The gene calls are TRBV18 and TRBJ2-3, with TRBD2 matching over 7 bases. This CDR3 has 14 residues. Germline assignment: CDR1 KGHSH and CDR2 LQKENI. With V trimmed by 6 bases and J by 1 base, 4 bases remained unmatched. CDR3 loop: CASSRGGGTDTQYF. DNA of the CDR3: TGTGCCAGCTCCCGTGGGGGGGGCACAGATACGCAGTATTTT.

The genes are TRBV9 and TRBJ1-2; D not resolved. The CDR3 extends over 14 amino acids. The germline gives CDR1 SGDLS, CDR2 YYNGEE. The V gene lost 4 bases and the J gene lost 8 bases, with 18 bases spanning the gap. This chain's CDR3 is CASSNRRDSKGYTF. The CDR3 nucleotides are TGTGCCAGCAGCAACCGCCGGGATTCAAAAGGCTACACCTTC.

In this sample, this clone turned up once. This rearrangement joins TRBV18 to TRBJ2-1, with D tentatively TRBD2 (5 bases). Germline V gene lookup returns CDR1 KGHSH and CDR2 LQKENI. Trimming stripped 6 bases from V and 6 bases from J, with 18 bases between. The CDR3 runs to 15 residues. CDR3 sequence (DNA): TGTGCCAGCTCCCCGTCCCCGGGGTCGGGCAATGAGCAGTTCTTC. Translated: CASSPSPGSGNEQFF.

This sequence joins TRBV5-4 and TRBJ1-2; a possible D gene is TRBD1 (5 bases). Deletions cut 6 bases from V and 5 bases from J, with 20 bases between. Germline-derived CDR1 and CDR2 are SGHNT and YYREEE (reference sequence). This CDR3 is 15 amino acids long. The CDR3 DNA reads TGTGCCAGCAAAACTCGGGGAGGGGTCGGGTATGGCTACACCTTC. Protein: CASKTRGGVGYGYTF.

V gene TRBV6-5 combines with J gene TRBJ2-1; TRBD2 matches at 7 bases. Germline-derived CDR1 and CDR2 are MNHEY and SVGAGI. The CDR3 spans 15 residues. Trimming cost V 4 bases and J 2 bases; bases outside gene matches: 5. The CDR3 spells CASSSPGLTYNEQFF. CDR3 nucleotides: TGTGCCAGCAGTTCGCCGGGACTAACCTACAATGAGCAGTTCTTC.

This chain connects TRBV11-2 to TRBJ1-4, with TRBD1 as a possible D gene (5 bases). CDR1 is SGHAT and CDR2 is FQNNGV in the germline V gene. There are 15 residues in the CDR3. The V gene lost 0 bases and the J gene lost 8 bases, with 13 bases spanning the gap. DNA of the CDR3: TGTGCCAGCAGCTTAGAAGGGGTCTATGAAGAAAAACTGTTTTTT. This sequence encodes CASSLEGVYEEKLFF.

The chain recombines TRBV2 with TRBJ1-1, with 9 bases aligning to TRBD1. V lost 5 bases and J lost 0; bases outside the gene matches: 10. CDR1 and CDR2 from the germline V gene are SNHLY and FYNNEI. This CDR3 is built from 17 residues. CDR3: CASSSGTGRGMNTEAFF. Written as DNA, the CDR3 is TGTGCCAGCAGTTCCGGGACAGGGAGGGGTATGAACACTGAAGCTTTCTTT.

The rearrangement joins TRBV7-2 to TRBJ2-7; D may be TRBD2 (6 bases). This CDR3 spans 16 amino acids. Trimming took 5 bases from V and 7 from J, leaving 24 bases between them. Germline CDR1 is SGHTA and CDR2 is FQGNSA. The CDR3 DNA sequence: TGTGCCAGCAGCAGATTGGGAGCGGGTGCCCGGGGGGAGCAGTACTTC. Encoded protein: CASSRLGAGARGEQYF.